These T cell receptor beta chains were read from a single sample in a study of T cell responses to AZD1222 COVID-19 vaccine. Sequenced by immunoSEQ multiplex PCR; TCRdb stores in-frame clones only, minus some. The table shows about 97,000 clones, with 87% occurring only once. The material was peripheral blood, obtained on day 0 of AZD1222 vaccination. The receptors here all came from an adult in good health. CDR3s include the opening cysteine and the closing phenylalanine or tryptophan. The order of the fields is CDR3 protein, CDR3 length, J gene, V gene.

CDR3aa: CASSSLQGNTEAFF; len: 14; j_gene: TRBJ1-1; v_gene: TRBV7-9
CDR3aa: CASQGEWGEAFF; len: 12; j_gene: TRBJ1-1; v_gene: TRBV9
CDR3aa: CASNLSGQPQHF; len: 12; j_gene: TRBJ1-5; v_gene: TRBV28
CDR3aa: CASSPPGRYSTDTQYF; len: 16; j_gene: TRBJ2-3; v_gene: TRBV5-4
CDR3aa: CASSYSTSSEQYF; len: 13; j_gene: TRBJ2-7; v_gene: TRBV27
CDR3aa: CASSSTANTEAFF; len: 13; j_gene: TRBJ1-1; v_gene: TRBV3-1/TRBV3-2
CDR3aa: CASSSPPESGGYTF; len: 14; j_gene: TRBJ1-2; v_gene: TRBV5-1
CDR3aa: CASSKVQGNQPQHF; len: 14; j_gene: TRBJ1-5; v_gene: TRBV5-8
CDR3aa: CASSELGQGRYNSPLHF; len: 17; j_gene: TRBJ1-6; v_gene: TRBV28
CDR3aa: CASSESGSSSTDTQYF; len: 16; j_gene: TRBJ2-3; v_gene: TRBV25-1
CDR3aa: CASRLTFLAGPSRGYYNEQFF; len: 21; j_gene: TRBJ2-1; v_gene: TRBV12-2
CDR3aa: CASRERDGFGAEAFF; len: 15; j_gene: TRBJ1-1; v_gene: TRBV19
CDR3aa: CASSQRGTPSYNEQFF; len: 16; j_gene: TRBJ2-1; v_gene: TRBV7-9
CDR3aa: CAISEVETGANVLTF; len: 15; j_gene: TRBJ2-6; v_gene: TRBV10-3
CDR3aa: CASGGIQGQFISGYTF; len: 16; j_gene: TRBJ1-2; v_gene: TRBV12-5
CDR3aa: CASSLAGQSTLHF; len: 13; j_gene: TRBJ1-6; v_gene: TRBV5-1
CDR3aa: CASSVGGDWGNQPQHF; len: 16; j_gene: TRBJ1-5; v_gene: TRBV9
CDR3aa: CASSERFGEVAEAFF; len: 15; j_gene: TRBJ1-1; v_gene: TRBV2
CDR3aa: CSTPGASPDTEAFF; len: 14; j_gene: TRBJ1-1; v_gene: TRBV29-1
CDR3aa: CASSLAAGGPSDTQYF; len: 16; j_gene: TRBJ2-3; v_gene: TRBV5-1
CDR3aa: CASSLDSYNEKLFF; len: 14; j_gene: TRBJ1-4; v_gene: TRBV5-1
CDR3aa: CASSQTGVLLYNEQFF; len: 16; j_gene: TRBJ2-1; v_gene: TRBV13
CDR3aa: CAISPNREVEQYF; len: 13; j_gene: TRBJ2-7; v_gene: TRBV10-3
CDR3aa: CASSSGYSYEQYF; len: 13; j_gene: TRBJ2-7; v_gene: TRBV5-1
CDR3aa: CASSQFILAGGGEQYF; len: 16; j_gene: TRBJ2-7; v_gene: TRBV3-1/TRBV3-2
CDR3aa: CASSLGRGENTEAFF; len: 15; j_gene: TRBJ1-1; v_gene: TRBV5-1
CDR3aa: CASSLTGDRNEKLFF; len: 15; j_gene: TRBJ1-4; v_gene: TRBV5-1
CDR3aa: CASRDTGTYNEKLFF; len: 15; j_gene: TRBJ1-4; v_gene: TRBV6-5
CDR3aa: CASRGRDRGGNTIYF; len: 15; j_gene: TRBJ1-3; v_gene: TRBV19
CDR3aa: CAISDQGFRSPLHF; len: 14; j_gene: TRBJ1-6; v_gene: TRBV10-3
CDR3aa: CASSVVPTDTQYF; len: 13; j_gene: TRBJ2-3; v_gene: TRBV9
CDR3aa: CASSTPGTLAKNIQYF; len: 16; j_gene: TRBJ2-4; v_gene: TRBV19
CDR3aa: CASRGTLNTNQPQHF; len: 15; j_gene: TRBJ1-5; v_gene: TRBV2
CDR3aa: CASSFRTGDNEQFF; len: 14; j_gene: TRBJ2-1; v_gene: TRBV11-2
CDR3aa: CASSDGQMNTEAFF; len: 14; j_gene: TRBJ1-1; v_gene: TRBV9
CDR3aa: CASSLGQQYEQYF; len: 13; j_gene: TRBJ2-7; v_gene: TRBV11-3
CDR3aa: CASSPELAVNTGELFF; len: 16; j_gene: TRBJ2-2; v_gene: TRBV6-6
CDR3aa: CASSFNSHRGRGGAKNIQYF; len: 20; j_gene: TRBJ2-4; v_gene: TRBV11-3
CDR3aa: CASSFSAGTEAFF; len: 13; j_gene: TRBJ1-1; v_gene: TRBV28
CDR3aa: CASSLGGSQPQHF; len: 13; j_gene: TRBJ1-5; v_gene: TRBV6-5